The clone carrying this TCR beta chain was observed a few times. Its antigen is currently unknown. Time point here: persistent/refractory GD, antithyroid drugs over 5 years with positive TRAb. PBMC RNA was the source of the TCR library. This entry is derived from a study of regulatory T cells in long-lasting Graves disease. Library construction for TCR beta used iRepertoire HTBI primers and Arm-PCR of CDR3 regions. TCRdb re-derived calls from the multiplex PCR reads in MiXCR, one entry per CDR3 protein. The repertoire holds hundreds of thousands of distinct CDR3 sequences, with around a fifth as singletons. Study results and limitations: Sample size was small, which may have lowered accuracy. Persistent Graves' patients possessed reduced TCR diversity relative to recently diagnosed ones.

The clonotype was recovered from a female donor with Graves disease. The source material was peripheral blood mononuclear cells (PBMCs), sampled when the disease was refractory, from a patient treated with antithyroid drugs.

The CDR3: CAWSEWTVYTEAFF. The CDR3 DNA follows: TGTGCCTGGAGTGAATGGACGGTGTACACTGAAGCTTTCTTT. V gene TRBV30 combines with J gene TRBJ1-1; D not certain. Trimming took 1 base from V and 3 from J, leaving 12 bases between them. The CDR3 spans 14 residues. The germline V gene has CDR1 GTSNPN and CDR2 SVGIG (reference sequence).